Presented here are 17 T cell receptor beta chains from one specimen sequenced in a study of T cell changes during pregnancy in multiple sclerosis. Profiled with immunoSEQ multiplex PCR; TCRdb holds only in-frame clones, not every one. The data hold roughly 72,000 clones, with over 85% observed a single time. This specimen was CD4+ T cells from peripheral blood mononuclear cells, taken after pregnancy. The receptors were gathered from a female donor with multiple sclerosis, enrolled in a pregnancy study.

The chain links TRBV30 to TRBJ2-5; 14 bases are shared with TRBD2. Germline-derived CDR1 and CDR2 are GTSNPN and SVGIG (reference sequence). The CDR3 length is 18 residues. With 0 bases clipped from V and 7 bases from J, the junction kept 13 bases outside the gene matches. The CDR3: CAWSVSGTSGRSYRTQYF. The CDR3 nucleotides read TGTGCCTGGAGTGTCTCGGGGACTAGCGGGAGATCCTACCGGACCCAGTACTTC. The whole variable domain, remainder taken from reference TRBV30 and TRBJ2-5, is SQTIHQWPATLVQPVGSPLSLECTVEGTSNPNLYWYRQAAGRGLQLLFYSVGIGQISSEVPQNLSASRPQDRQFILSSKKLLLSDSGFYLCAWSVSGTSGRSYRTQYFGPGTRLLVL.

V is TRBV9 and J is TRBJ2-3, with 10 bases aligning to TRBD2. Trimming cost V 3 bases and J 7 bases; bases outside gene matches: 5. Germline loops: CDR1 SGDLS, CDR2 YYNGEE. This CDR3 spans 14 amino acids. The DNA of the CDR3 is TGTGCCAGCAGCGCCGGGACTAGCGCGCATACGCAGTATTTT. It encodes CASSAGTSAHTQYF.

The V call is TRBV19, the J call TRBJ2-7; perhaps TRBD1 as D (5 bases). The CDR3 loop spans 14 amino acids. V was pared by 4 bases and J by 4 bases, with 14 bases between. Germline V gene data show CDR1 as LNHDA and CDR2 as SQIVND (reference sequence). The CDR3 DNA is TGTGCCAGTAGTAAGCAGGGTGTCGTTTACGAGCAGTACTTC. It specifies CASSKQGVVYEQYF.

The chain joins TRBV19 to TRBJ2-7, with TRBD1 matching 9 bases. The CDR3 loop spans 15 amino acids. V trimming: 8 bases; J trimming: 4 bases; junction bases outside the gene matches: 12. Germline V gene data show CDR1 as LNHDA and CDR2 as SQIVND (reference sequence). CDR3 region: CASQYSGQGSYEQYF. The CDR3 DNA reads TGTGCCAGTCAGTACTCGGGACAGGGAAGTTACGAGCAGTACTTC.

CDR3 sequence: CASSGIPGQGSDTQYF. The CDR3 DNA reads as TGTGCCAGCAGCGGAATACCGGGACAGGGATCCGATACGCAGTATTTT. J is TRBJ2-3 and V is TRBV5-4; 9 bases are a match to TRBD1. Germline CDR1 SGHNT, CDR2 YYREEE (reference sequence). After removal of 4 bases from V and 6 bases from J, the junction contained 12 bases not matched to a gene. The CDR3 has 16 amino acids.

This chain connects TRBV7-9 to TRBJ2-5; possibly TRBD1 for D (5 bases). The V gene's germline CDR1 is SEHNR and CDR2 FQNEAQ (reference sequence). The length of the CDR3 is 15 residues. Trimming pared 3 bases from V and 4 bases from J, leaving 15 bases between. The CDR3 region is CASSFWGFTTETQYF. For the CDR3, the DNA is TGTGCCAGCAGCTTTTGGGGCTTCACAACAGAGACCCAGTACTTC.

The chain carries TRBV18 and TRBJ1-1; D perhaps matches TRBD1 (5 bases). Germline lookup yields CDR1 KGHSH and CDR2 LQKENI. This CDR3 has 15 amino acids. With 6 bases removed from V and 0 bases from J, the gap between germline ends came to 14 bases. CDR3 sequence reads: CASSPWGRLNTEAFF. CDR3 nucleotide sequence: TGTGCCAGCTCCCCCTGGGGCAGGCTGAACACTGAAGCTTTCTTT.

CDR3 residues: CAWRREKLGLYGYTF. For the CDR3, the DNA is TGTGCCTGGAGACGGGAAAAACTGGGCCTCTATGGCTACACCTTC. The rearrangement links TRBV30 to TRBJ1-2; no definite D call. Trimming left V 3 bases short and J 4 bases short, with 18 bases between. This CDR3 region has 15 residues. The germline CDR1 and CDR2 sequences are GTSNPN and SVGIG (reference sequence).

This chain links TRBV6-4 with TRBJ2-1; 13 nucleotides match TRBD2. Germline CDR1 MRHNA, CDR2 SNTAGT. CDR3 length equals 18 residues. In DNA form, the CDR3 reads TGTGCTCGGCGGCAACTAGCGGGAGGGCCACGGGTCTACAATGAGCAGTTCTTC. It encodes CARRQLAGGPRVYNEQFF.

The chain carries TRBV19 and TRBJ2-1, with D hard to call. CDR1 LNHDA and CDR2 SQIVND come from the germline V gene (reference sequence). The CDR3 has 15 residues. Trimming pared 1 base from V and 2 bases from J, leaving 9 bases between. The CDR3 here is CASSIGANTYNEQFF. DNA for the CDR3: TGTGCCAGTAGTATAGGGGCTAACACCTACAATGAGCAGTTCTTC.

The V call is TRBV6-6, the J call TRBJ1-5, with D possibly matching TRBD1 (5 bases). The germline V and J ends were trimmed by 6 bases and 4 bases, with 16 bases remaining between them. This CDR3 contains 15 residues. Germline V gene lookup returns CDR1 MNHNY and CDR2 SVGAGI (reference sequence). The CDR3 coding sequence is TGTGCCAGCAGCCTTACAGGAGTAGCAAATCAGCCCCAGCATTTT. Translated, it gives CASSLTGVANQPQHF.

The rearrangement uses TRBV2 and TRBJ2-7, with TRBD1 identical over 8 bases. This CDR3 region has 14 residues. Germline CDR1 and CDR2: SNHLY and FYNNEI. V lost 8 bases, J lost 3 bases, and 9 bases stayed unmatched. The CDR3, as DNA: TGTGCCAGCGACTTGGACAGGGTGAGCTACGAGCAGTACTTC. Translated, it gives CASDLDRVSYEQYF.

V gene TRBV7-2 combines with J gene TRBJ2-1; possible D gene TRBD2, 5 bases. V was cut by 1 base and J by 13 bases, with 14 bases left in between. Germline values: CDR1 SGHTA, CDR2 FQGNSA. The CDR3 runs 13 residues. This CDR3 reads CASSLEFTGSQFF. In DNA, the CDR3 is TGTGCCAGCAGCTTAGAATTCACGGGATCCCAGTTCTTC.

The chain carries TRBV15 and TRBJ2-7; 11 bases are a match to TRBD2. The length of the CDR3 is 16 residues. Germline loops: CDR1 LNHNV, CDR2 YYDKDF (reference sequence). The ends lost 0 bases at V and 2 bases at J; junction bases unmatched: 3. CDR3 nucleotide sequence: TGTGCCACCAGCAGAGATCAACTAGCGGGGGCCTACGAGCAGTACTTC. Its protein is CATSRDQLAGAYEQYF.

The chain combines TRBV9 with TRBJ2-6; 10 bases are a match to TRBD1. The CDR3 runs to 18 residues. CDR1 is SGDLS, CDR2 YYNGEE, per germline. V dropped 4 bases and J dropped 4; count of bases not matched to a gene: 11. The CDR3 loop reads CASSFRDRGVPGANVLTF. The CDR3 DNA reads TGTGCCAGCAGCTTCCGGGACAGGGGCGTTCCAGGGGCCAACGTCCTGACTTTC.

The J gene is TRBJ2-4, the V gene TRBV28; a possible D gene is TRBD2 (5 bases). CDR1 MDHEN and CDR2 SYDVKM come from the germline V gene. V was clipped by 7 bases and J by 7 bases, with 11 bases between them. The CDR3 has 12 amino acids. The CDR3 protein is CASTRRGNIQYF. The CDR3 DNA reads TGTGCCAGCACCAGACGGGGTAACATTCAGTACTTC.

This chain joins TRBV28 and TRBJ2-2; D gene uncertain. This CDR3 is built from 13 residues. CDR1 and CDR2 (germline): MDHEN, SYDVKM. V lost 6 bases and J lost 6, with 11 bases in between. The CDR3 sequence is CASRTRGAGELFF. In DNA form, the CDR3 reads TGTGCCAGCAGGACCAGAGGCGCCGGGGAGCTGTTTTTT.